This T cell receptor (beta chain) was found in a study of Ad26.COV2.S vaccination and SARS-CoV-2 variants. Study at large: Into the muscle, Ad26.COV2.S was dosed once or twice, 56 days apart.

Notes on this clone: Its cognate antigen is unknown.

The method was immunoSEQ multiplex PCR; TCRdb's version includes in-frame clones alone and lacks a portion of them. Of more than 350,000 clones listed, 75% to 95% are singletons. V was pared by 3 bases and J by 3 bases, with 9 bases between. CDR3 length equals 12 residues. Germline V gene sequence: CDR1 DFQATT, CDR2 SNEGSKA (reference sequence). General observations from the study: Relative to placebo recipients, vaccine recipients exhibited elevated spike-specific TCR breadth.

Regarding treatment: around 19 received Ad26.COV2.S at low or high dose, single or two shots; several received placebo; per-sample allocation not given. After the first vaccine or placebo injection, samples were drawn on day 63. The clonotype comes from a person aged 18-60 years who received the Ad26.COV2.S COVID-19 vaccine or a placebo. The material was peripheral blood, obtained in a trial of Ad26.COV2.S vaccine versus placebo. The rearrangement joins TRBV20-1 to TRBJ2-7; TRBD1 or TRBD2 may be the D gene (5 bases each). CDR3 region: CSASVGGYEQYF. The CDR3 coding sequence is TGCAGTGCTAGTGTTGGGGGCTACGAGCAGTACTTC.